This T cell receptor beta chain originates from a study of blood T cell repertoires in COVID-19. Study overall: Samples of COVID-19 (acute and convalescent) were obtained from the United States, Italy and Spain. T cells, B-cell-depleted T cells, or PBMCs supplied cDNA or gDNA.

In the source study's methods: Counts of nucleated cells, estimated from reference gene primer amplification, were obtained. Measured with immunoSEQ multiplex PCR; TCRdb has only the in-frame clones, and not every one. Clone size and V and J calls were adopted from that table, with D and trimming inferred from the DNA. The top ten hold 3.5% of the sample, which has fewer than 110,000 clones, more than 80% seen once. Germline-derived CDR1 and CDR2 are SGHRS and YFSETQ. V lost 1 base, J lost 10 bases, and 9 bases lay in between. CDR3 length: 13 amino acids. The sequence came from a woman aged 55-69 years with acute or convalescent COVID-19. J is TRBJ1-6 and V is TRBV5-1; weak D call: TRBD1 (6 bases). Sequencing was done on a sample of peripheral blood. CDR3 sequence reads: CASSLLQGSPLHF. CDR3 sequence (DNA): TGCGCCAGCAGCTTGCTACAGGGATCACCCCTCCACTTT.